Listed here are 8 T cell receptor beta chains from one sample, sequenced in a study of OX40 agonist ivuxolimab in advanced cancers. TCRdb's copy holds only in-frame clones and misses some; the assay was immunoSEQ multiplex PCR. In the table there are some 95,000 clones, around 90% of which are singletons. Sequencing used CD4+ or CD8+ T cells sorted from blood, obtained in a trial of the OX40 agonist ivuxolimab. The receptors shown here come from an adult with an advanced solid tumor such as melanoma, head and neck, liver or kidney cancer.

The V and J genes are TRBV19 and TRBJ1-4; maybe TRBD1 (6 bases). CDR1 is LNHDA, CDR2 SQIVND, per germline (reference sequence). There are 14 residues in the CDR3. The germline V and J ends were trimmed by 7 bases and 5 bases, with 14 bases remaining between them. CDR3 DNA: TGTGCCAGTAAACCGGGACACCAAAATGAAAAACTGTTTTTT. This translates into CASKPGHQNEKLFF. The variable domain in full, with the rest retrieved from reference TRBV19 and TRBJ1-4, is DGGITQSPKYLFRKEGQNVTLSCEQNLNHDAMYWYRQDPGQGLRLIYYSQIVNDFQKGDIAEGYSVSREKKESFPLTVTSAQKNPTAFYLCASKPGHQNEKLFFGSGTQLSVL.

This CDR3 is CASSLWDRSNYGYTF. CDR3 in DNA: TGTGCCAGCAGTCTTTGGGACAGATCTAACTATGGCTACACCTTC. The rearrangement links TRBV2 to TRBJ1-2, with 7 bases that match TRBD1. Unmatched junction bases numbered 6, after V lost 5 bases and J lost 0 bases. Germline CDR1 reads SNHLY; CDR2 reads FYNNEI. This CDR3 is 15 amino acids long.

This chain uses TRBV13 with TRBJ1-4; 8 bases are a match to TRBD1. Germline trimming cut 7 bases from V and 1 base from J; bases unmatched to any gene: 5. The CDR3 length is 15 residues. Per the germline V gene, CDR1 is PRHDT and CDR2 is FYEKMQ (reference sequence). DNA for the CDR3: TGTGCCAGCACAAGGACAGGGAGAACTAATGAAAAACTGTTTTTT. The encoded protein is CASTRTGRTNEKLFF.

The chain is built from TRBV6-5 and TRBJ2-7; unclear D gene. This CDR3 contains 11 residues. V was cut by 10 bases and J by 3 bases, with 10 bases left in between. Germline V gene lookup returns CDR1 MNHEY and CDR2 SVGAGI. The CDR3 loop is CATNEIYEQYF. Written as DNA, the CDR3 is TGTGCCACCAACGAGATCTACGAGCAGTACTTC.

The V gene is TRBV7-3, the J gene TRBJ2-5, with TRBD2 as a possible D gene (5 bases). The CDR3 runs 13 residues. Trimming removed 2 bases at V and 4 bases at J, with 8 bases between. Per the germline V gene, CDR1 is SGHTA and CDR2 is FQGTGA. The CDR3 spells CASSLERGETQYF. In nucleotides, the CDR3 is TGTGCCAGCAGCTTAGAACGGGGAGAGACCCAGTACTTC.

The genes are TRBV19 and TRBJ1-1, with D maybe TRBD1 (6 bases). The CDR3 totals 14 residues. Germline assignment: CDR1 LNHDA and CDR2 SQIVND (reference sequence). Trimming removed 8 bases at V and 0 bases at J, with 13 bases between. CDR3: CASLPGHMNTEAFF. The CDR3 nucleotides are TGTGCCAGTTTACCGGGACATATGAACACTGAAGCTTTCTTT.

This chain joins TRBV6-1 and TRBJ1-2, with D hard to call. This CDR3 comprises 17 residues. The V and J ends lost 0 bases and 6 bases respectively, with 20 bases between them. Germline lookup yields CDR1 MNHNS and CDR2 SASEGT. The CDR3 loop is CASSEAGSSSLGHGYTF. The CDR3, as DNA: TGTGCCAGCAGTGAAGCCGGATCTTCCTCGCTGGGTCATGGCTACACCTTC.

The chain employs TRBV27 and TRBJ1-2, with TRBD1 matching over 9 bases. The CDR3 runs 15 residues. The V gene end was trimmed by 4 bases and the J gene end by 1 base; junction bases not matched to a gene: 4. The germline V gene encodes CDR1 MNHEY and CDR2 SMNVEV (reference sequence). The CDR3 coding sequence is TGTGCCAGCAGTTGGACAGGGGATGGTAACTATGGCTACACCTTC. The encoded protein is CASSWTGDGNYGYTF.